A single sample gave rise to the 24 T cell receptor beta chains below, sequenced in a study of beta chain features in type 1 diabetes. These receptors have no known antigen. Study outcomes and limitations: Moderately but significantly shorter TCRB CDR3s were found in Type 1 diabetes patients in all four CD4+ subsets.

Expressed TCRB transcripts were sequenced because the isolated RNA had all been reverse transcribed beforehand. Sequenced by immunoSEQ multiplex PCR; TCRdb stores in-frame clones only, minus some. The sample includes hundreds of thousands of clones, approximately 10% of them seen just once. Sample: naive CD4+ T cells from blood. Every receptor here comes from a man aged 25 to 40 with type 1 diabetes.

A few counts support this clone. The CDR3 DNA sequence: TGTGCCAGCAGTTGGCCTAATGAAAAACTGTTTTTT. Its translation is CASSWPNEKLFF. The rearrangement joins TRBV7-9 to TRBJ1-4, with no clear D. The CDR3 length is 12 residues. Germline CDR1 SEHNR, CDR2 FQNEAQ (reference sequence). Trimming removed 6 bases at V and 3 bases at J, with 5 bases between.

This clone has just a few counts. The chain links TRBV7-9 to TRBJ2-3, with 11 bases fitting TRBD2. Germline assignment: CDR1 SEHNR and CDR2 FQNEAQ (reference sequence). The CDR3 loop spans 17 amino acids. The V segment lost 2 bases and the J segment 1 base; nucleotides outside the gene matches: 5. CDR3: CASSLLLAGGGTDTQYF. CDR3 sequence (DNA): TGTGCCAGCAGCTTACTCCTAGCGGGGGGAGGCACAGATACGCAGTATTTT.

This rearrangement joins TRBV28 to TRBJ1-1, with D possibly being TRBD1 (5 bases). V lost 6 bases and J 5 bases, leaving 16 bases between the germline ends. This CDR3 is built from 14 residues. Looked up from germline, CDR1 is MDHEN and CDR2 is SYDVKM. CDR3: CASSPAGGSTEAFF. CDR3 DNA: TGTGCCAGCAGCCCCGCGGGGGGTAGTACTGAAGCTTTCTTT.

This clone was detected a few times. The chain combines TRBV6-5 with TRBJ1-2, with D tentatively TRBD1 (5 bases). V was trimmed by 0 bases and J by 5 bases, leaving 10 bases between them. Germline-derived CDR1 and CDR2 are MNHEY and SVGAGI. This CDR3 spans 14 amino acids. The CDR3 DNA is TGTGCCAGCAGTTACTCGAGGCCAGGGTATGGCTACACCTTC. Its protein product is CASSYSRPGYGYTF.

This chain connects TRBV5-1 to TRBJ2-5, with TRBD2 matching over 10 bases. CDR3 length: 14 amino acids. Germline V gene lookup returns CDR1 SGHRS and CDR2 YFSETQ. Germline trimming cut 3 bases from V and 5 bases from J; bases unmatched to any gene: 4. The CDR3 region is CASSSGLAVETQYF. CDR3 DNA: TGCGCCAGCAGCTCAGGACTAGCGGTGGAGACCCAGTACTTC.

The CDR3 here is CASSYARGQETQYF. CDR3 sequence (DNA): TGTGCCAGCAGTTACGCACGGGGGCAAGAGACCCAGTACTTC. The chain couples TRBV6-5 to TRBJ2-5; weak D call: TRBD2 (6 bases). The CDR3 is made up of 14 amino acids. CDR1 and CDR2 from the germline V gene are MNHEY and SVGAGI. V dropped 2 bases and J dropped 2 bases, with 9 bases sitting between them.

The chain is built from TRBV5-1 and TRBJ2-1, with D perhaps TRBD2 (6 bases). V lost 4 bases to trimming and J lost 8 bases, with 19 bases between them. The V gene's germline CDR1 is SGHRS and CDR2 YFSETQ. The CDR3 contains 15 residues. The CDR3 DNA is TGCGCCAGCAGCGAGCGACCTACTAGCATGGATGAGCAGTTCTTC. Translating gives CASSERPTSMDEQFF.

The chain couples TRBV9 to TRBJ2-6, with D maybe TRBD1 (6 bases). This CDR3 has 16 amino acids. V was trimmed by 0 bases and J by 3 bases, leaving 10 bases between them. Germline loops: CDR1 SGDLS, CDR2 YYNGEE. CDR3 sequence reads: CASSVGGGGGANVLTF. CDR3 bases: TGTGCCAGCAGCGTAGGAGGGGGTGGTGGGGCCAACGTCCTGACTTTC.

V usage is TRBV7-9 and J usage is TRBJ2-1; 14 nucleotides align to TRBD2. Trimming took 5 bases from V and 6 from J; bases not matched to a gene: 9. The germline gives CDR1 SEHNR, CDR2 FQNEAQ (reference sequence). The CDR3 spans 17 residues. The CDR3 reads CASSPRLAGGPLNEQFF. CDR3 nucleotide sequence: TGTGCCAGCAGCCCTCGACTAGCGGGGGGGCCGCTCAATGAGCAGTTCTTC.

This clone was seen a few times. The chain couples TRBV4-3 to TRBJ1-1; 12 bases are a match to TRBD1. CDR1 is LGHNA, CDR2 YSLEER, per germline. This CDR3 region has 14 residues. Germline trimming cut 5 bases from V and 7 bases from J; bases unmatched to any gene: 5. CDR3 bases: TGCGCCAGCAGCGCGGGACAGGGGGCGAATGAAGCTTTCTTT. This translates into CASSAGQGANEAFF.

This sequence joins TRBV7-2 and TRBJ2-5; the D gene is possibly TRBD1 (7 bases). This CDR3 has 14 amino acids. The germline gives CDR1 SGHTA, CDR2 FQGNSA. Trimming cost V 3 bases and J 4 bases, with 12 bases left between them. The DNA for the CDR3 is TGTGCCAGCAGCTTTCAGGGGGGCCGAGAGACCCAGTACTTC. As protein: CASSFQGGRETQYF.

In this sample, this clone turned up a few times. CDR3 in amino acids: CATRPTGNTGELFF. The DNA of the CDR3 is TGTGCCACCAGGCCGACAGGGAACACCGGGGAGCTGTTTTTT. The V and J genes are TRBV15 and TRBJ2-2, with D maybe TRBD1 (6 bases). Looked up from germline, CDR1 is LNHNV and CDR2 is YYDKDF (reference sequence). The ends were cut back, 6 bases at V and 1 base at J, with 9 bases in the middle. This CDR3 is built from 14 residues. The entire variable domain, with the rest obtained from reference TRBV15 and TRBJ2-2, is as follows: DAMVIQNPRYQVTQFGKPVTLSCSQTLNHNVMYWYQQKSSQAPKLLFHYYDKDFNNEADTPDNFQSRRPNTSFCFLDIRSPGLGDTAMYLCATRPTGNTGELFFGEGSRLTVL.

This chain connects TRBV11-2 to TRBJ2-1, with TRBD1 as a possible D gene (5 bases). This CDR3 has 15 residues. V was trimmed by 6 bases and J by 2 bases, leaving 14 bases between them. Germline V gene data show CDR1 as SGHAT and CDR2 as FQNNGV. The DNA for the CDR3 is TGTGCCAGCAGGGGGCGAGGACATGCCTACAATGAGCAGTTCTTC. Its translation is CASRGRGHAYNEQFF.

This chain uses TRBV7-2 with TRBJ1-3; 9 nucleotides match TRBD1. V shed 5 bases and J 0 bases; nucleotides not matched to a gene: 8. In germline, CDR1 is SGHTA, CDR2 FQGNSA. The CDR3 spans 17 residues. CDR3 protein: CASSPRTGVSSGNTIYF. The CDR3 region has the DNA TGTGCCAGCAGCCCAAGGACAGGGGTTTCCTCTGGAAACACCATATATTTT.

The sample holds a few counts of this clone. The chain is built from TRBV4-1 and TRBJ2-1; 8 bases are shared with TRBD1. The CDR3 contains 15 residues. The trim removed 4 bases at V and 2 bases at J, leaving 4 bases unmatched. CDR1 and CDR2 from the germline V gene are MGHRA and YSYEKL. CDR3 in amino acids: CASSPRDRTYNEQFF. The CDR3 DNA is TGCGCCAGCAGCCCCCGGGACAGGACCTACAATGAGCAGTTCTTC.

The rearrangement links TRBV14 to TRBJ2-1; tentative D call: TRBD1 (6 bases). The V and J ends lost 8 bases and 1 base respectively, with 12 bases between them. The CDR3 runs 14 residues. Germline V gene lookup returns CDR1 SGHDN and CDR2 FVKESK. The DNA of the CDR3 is TGTGCCAGCCGTCCTCAGGGGTCCTACAATGAGCAGTTCTTC. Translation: CASRPQGSYNEQFF.

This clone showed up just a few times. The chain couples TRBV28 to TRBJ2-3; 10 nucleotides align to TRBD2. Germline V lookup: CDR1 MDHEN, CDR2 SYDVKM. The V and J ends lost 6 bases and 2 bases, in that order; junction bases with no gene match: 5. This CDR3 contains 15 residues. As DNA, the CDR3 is TGTGCCAGCAGCCTAGCGGGGGCCAACACAGATACGCAGTATTTT. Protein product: CASSLAGANTDTQYF.

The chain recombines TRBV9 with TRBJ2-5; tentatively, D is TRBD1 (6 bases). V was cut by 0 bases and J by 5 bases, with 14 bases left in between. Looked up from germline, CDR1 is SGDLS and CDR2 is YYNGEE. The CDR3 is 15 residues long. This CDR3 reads CASSVGLQQGETQYF. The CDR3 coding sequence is TGTGCCAGCAGCGTAGGACTTCAACAGGGCGAGACCCAGTACTTC.

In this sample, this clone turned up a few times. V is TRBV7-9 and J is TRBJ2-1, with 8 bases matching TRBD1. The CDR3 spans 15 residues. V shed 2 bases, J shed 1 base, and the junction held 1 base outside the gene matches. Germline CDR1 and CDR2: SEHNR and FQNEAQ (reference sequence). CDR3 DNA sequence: TGTGCCAGCAGCTTAAGGGACAGGTCCTACAATGAGCAGTTCTTC. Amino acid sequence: CASSLRDRSYNEQFF. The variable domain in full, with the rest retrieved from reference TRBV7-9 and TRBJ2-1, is DTGVSQNPRHKITKRGQNVTFRCDPISEHNRLYWYRQTLGQGPEFLTYFQNEAQLEKSRLLSDRFSAERPKGSFSTLEIQRTEQGDSAMYLCASSLRDRSYNEQFFGPGTRLTVL.

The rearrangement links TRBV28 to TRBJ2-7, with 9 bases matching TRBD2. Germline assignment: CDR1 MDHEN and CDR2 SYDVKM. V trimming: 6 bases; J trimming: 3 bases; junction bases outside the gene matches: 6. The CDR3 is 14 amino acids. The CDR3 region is CASSASGAFYEQYF. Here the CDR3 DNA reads TGTGCCAGCAGCGCTAGCGGGGCTTTCTACGAGCAGTACTTC.

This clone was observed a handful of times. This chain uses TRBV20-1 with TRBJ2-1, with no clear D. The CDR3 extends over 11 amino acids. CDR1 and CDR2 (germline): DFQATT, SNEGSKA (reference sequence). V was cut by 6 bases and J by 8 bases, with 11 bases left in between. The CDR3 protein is CSAPFQDEQFF. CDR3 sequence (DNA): TGCAGTGCCCCATTTCAGGATGAGCAGTTCTTC.

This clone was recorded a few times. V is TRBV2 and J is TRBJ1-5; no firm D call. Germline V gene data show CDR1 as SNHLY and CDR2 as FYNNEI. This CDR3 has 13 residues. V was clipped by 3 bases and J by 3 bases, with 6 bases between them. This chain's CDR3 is CASSESINQPQHF. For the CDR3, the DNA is TGTGCCAGCAGTGAGAGTATCAATCAGCCCCAGCATTTT.

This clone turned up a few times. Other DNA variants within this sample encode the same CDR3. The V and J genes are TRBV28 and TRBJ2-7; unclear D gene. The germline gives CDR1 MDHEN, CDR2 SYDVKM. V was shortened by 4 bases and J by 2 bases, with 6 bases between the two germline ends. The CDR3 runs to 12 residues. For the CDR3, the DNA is TGTGCCAGCAGTTCGGTTACCTACGAGCAGTACTTC. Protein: CASSSVTYEQYF. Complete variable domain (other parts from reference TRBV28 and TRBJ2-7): DVKVTQSSRYLVKRTGEKVFLECVQDMDHENMFWYRQDPGLGLRLIYFSYDVKMKEKGDIPEGYSVSREKKERFSLILESASTNQTSMYLCASSSVTYEQYFGPGTRLTVT.

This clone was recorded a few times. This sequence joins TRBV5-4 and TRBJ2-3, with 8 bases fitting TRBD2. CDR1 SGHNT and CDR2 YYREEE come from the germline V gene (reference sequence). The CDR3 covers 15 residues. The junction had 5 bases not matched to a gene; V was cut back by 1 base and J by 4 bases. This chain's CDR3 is CASSLTGGDADTQYF. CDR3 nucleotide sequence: TGTGCCAGCAGCTTGACCGGGGGGGACGCAGATACGCAGTATTTT.